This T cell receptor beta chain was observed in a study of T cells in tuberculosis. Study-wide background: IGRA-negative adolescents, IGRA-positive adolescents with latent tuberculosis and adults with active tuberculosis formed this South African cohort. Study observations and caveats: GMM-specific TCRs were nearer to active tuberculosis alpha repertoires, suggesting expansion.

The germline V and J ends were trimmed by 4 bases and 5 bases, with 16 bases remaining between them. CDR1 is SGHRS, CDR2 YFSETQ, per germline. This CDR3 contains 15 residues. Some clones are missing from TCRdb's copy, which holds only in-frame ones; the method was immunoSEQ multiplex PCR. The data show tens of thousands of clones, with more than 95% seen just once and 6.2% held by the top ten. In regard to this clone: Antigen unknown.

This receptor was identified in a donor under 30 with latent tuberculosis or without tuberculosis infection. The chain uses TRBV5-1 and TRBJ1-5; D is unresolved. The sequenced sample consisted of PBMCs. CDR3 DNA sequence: TGCGCCAGCAGCCCCGGGCCGGAGGGCCATCAGCCCCAGCATTTT. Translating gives CASSPGPEGHQPQHF.